Following are 10 T cell receptor beta chains from one sample sequenced in a study of OX40 agonist ivuxolimab in advanced cancers. Only in-frame clones appear in the TCRdb table, and some are missing; sequencing was by immunoSEQ multiplex PCR. The data hold over 40,000 clones, with around four fifths observed a single time. This specimen consisted of CD4+ or CD8+ T cells sorted from blood, obtained in a trial of the OX40 agonist ivuxolimab. The receptors were gathered from an adult with an advanced solid tumor such as melanoma, head and neck, liver or kidney cancer.

The chain has TRBV5-4 and TRBJ2-7; 7 nucleotides align to TRBD1. This CDR3 is 15 amino acids long. Germline V gene data show CDR1 as SGHNT and CDR2 as YYREEE (reference sequence). V trimming: 1 base; J trimming: 1 base; junction bases outside the gene matches: 5. CDR3 nucleotide sequence: TGTGCCAGCAGCTTGAGGTACAGGGGATCCTACGAGCAGTACTTC. Its protein is CASSLRYRGSYEQYF.

This clone showed up just a few times. The chain recombines TRBV2 with TRBJ2-1, with 9 bases aligning to TRBD2. Germline CDR1 and CDR2: SNHLY and FYNNEI. The CDR3 spans 15 residues. V lost 4 bases and J lost 0; bases outside the gene matches: 1. The CDR3, as DNA: TGTGCCAGCAGTGGTAGCGGGAGCTCCTACAATGAGCAGTTCTTC. Its translation is CASSGSGSSYNEQFF. The full variable domain, with the rest looked up from reference TRBV2 and TRBJ2-1, is EPEVTQTPSHQVTQMGQEVILRCVPISNHLYFYWYRQILGQKVEFLVSFYNNEISEKSEIFDDQFSVERPDGSNFTLKIRSTKLEDSAMYFCASSGSGSSYNEQFFGPGTRLTVL.

J is TRBJ1-1 and V is TRBV7-8; 7 bases are shared with TRBD1. Losses at the gene ends were 5 bases for V and 5 bases for J; bases not matched to a gene: 8. The CDR3 is 14 amino acids. Germline CDR1 SGHVS, CDR2 FQNEAQ. CDR3 bases: TGTGCCAGCAGCGCGACAGGGCGGGAAACTGAAGCTTTCTTT. Translation: CASSATGRETEAFF.

The CDR3 DNA follows: TGTGCCAGCAGCTCCACTCTAACAGACAGGGCCTCCTACGAGCAGTACTTC. It specifies CASSSTLTDRASYEQYF. V gene TRBV11-3 combines with J gene TRBJ2-7, with TRBD1 matching over 7 bases. The CDR3 is 17 residues long. With V trimmed by 4 bases and J by 0 bases, 12 bases remained unmatched. The germline gives CDR1 SGHNT, CDR2 YENEEA. The full variable domain, completed using reference TRBV11-3 and TRBJ2-7, is EAGVVQSPRYKIIEKKQPVAFWCNPISGHNTLYWYLQNLGQGPELLIRYENEEAVDDSQLPKDRFSAERLKGVDSTLKIQPAELGDSAVYLCASSSTLTDRASYEQYFGPGTRLTVT.

The gene calls are TRBV27 and TRBJ2-7; 9 bases are a match to TRBD2. The length of the CDR3 is 16 residues. V lost 3 bases and J lost 3; bases outside the gene matches: 9. Germline assignment: CDR1 MNHEY and CDR2 SMNVEV (reference sequence). The CDR3 DNA is TGTGCCAGCAGTTTGAGCGGGAGGACCCTTAACTACGAGCAGTACTTC. It is translated as CASSLSGRTLNYEQYF.

The sample holds one count of this clone. The rearrangement links TRBV28 to TRBJ1-2; D possibly corresponds to TRBD1 (5 bases). Trimming left V 3 bases short and J 0 bases short, with 11 bases between. The CDR3 runs 15 residues. CDR1 is MDHEN and CDR2 is SYDVKM in the germline V gene. This chain's CDR3 is CASSFWGGANYGYTF. CDR3 nucleotides: TGTGCCAGCAGTTTCTGGGGGGGAGCTAACTATGGCTACACCTTC.

The rearrangement links TRBV4-1 to TRBJ2-3; a possible D gene is TRBD2 (6 bases). Germline CDR1 is MGHRA and CDR2 is YSYEKL. This CDR3 has 19 residues. V was shortened by 1 base and J by 2 bases, with 22 bases between the two germline ends. The CDR3 coding sequence is TGCGCCAGCAGCCAAGTCTGGCGACTAGAAATAAAATCCACAGATACGCAGTATTTT. This codes for CASSQVWRLEIKSTDTQYF.

The chain couples TRBV2 to TRBJ2-1; TRBD2 matches at 8 bases. The V segment lost 7 bases and the J segment 9 bases; nucleotides outside the gene matches: 14. The germline CDR1 and CDR2 sequences are SNHLY and FYNNEI. There are 15 residues in the CDR3. The CDR3 DNA is TGTGCCAGCACCCGTGATGGGACTAGTTCTGGTGAGCAGTTCTTC. It codes for CASTRDGTSSGEQFF.

The chain combines TRBV4-3 with TRBJ1-1; no firm D call. The CDR3 has 15 amino acids. Per the germline V gene, CDR1 is LGHNA and CDR2 is YSLEER. V dropped 1 base and J dropped 0 bases, with 9 bases sitting between them. DNA for the CDR3: TGCGCCAGCAGCCAAGCTCAGGCCTTGAACACTGAAGCTTTCTTT. It specifies CASSQAQALNTEAFF.

The chain has TRBV28 and TRBJ2-6; no reliable D call. Germline V gene sequence: CDR1 MDHEN, CDR2 SYDVKM. V lost 5 bases, J lost 0 bases, and 11 bases lay in between. The CDR3 has 16 amino acids. The chain's CDR3 is CASSDYTPSGANVLTF. In nucleotides, the CDR3 is TGTGCCAGCAGTGATTATACTCCCTCTGGGGCCAACGTCCTGACTTTC. Looking up the rest from reference TRBV28 and TRBJ2-6 gives the full variable domain: DVKVTQSSRYLVKRTGEKVFLECVQDMDHENMFWYRQDPGLGLRLIYFSYDVKMKEKGDIPEGYSVSREKKERFSLILESASTNQTSMYLCASSDYTPSGANVLTFGAGSRLTVL.